Listed below are T cell receptor beta chains from one sample, sequenced in a study of blood T cell repertoires in COVID-19. The method was immunoSEQ multiplex PCR; TCRdb's version includes in-frame clones alone and lacks a portion of them. The sample holds 250,000 to 400,000 clones, roughly nine tenths seen once. The sequencing sample was made of PBMCs or T cells enriched from blood (not recorded which). These receptors were obtained from a man in his 60s who had recovered from COVID-19. Both conserved end residues are trimmed from each CDR3. The D gene is left open where the match is weak.

CDR3aa	len	j_gene	v_gene	d_gene
ASSYRYGTTYGYT	13	TRBJ1-2	TRBV28	NA
ASSLAAWGDRTDTQY	15	TRBJ2-3	TRBV5-8	NA
ASSLYAEAF	9	TRBJ1-1	TRBV7-9	NA
ASSNGQGRNQPQH	13	TRBJ1-5	TRBV6-5	TRBD1
ASTMDRNQPQH	11	TRBJ1-5	TRBV5-4	NA
ASSKGFGQPQH	11	TRBJ1-5	TRBV2	NA
ASSLSGEQY	9	TRBJ2-7	TRBV11-2	NA
ASSRGTSPTRGLYEQY	16	TRBJ2-7	TRBV3-1/TRBV3-2	TRBD2
ASSPGTGWAF	10	TRBJ1-1	TRBV12-3/TRBV12-4	TRBD1
ASSVLAGGNTIY	12	TRBJ1-3	TRBV9	NA
AWKRGGVTEAF	11	TRBJ1-1	TRBV30	NA
ASSPGGRTGELF	12	TRBJ2-2	TRBV7-8	NA
ASSAPPGNQPQH	12	TRBJ1-5	TRBV9	NA
ASSPRTGHDSYGYT	14	TRBJ1-2	TRBV18	TRBD1
AIKSSGDNSPLH	12	TRBJ1-6	TRBV10-3	NA
ASSLVAGASNEQF	13	TRBJ2-1	TRBV5-1	TRBD2
ASSFEDRDHNEQF	13	TRBJ2-1	TRBV11-3	TRBD1
ASSQAGSNQPQH	12	TRBJ1-5	TRBV3-1/TRBV3-2	NA
ASSLAASGRASYNEQF	16	TRBJ2-1	TRBV5-1	TRBD2
ASSLRLAGGKETQY	14	TRBJ2-5	TRBV7-2	TRBD2
ASSVGTGGLHQETQY	15	TRBJ2-5	TRBV9	TRBD2
ASSLSPGRGNTDTQY	15	TRBJ2-3	TRBV11-2	TRBD1